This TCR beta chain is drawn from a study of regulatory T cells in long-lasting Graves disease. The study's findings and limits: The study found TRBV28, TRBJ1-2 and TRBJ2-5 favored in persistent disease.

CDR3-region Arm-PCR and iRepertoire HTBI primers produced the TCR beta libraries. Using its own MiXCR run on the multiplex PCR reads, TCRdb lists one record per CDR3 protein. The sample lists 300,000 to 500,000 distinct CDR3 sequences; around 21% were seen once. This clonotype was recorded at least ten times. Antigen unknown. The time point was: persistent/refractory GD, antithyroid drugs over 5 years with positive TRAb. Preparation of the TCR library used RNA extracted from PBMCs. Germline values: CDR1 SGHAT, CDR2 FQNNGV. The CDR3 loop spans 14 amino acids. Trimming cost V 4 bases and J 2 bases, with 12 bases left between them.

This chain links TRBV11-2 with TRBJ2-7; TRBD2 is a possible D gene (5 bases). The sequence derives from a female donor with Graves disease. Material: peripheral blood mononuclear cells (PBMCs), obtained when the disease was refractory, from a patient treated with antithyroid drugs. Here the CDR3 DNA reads TGTGCCAGCAGCTCCTCGGGGTTCCCCTACGAGCAGTACTTC. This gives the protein CASSSSGFPYEQYF.